This T cell receptor beta chain was sequenced for a study of CD8+ T cells in alopecia areata. A note on this clone: Its antigen is not known.

RNA, once extracted, was reverse transcribed into cDNA for use as the sequencing template. The data were produced by immunoSEQ multiplex PCR, yet TCRdb's version contains in-frame clones alone and is incomplete. The sample holds about 69,000 clones; roughly three fifths are singletons and the top ten take around a sixth. General study findings and limits: Relative to normal scalp, lesional scalp, especially alopecia totalis/universalis, showed higher clonality.

The TCR was taken from a human donor with alopecia areata. This specimen consisted of CD8+ T cells sorted from blood, obtained at week 0.

This chain's CDR3 is CASSIAGIQETQYF. The CDR3 DNA is TGTGCCAGCAGCATAGCGGGAATCCAAGAGACCCAGTACTTC. This chain joins TRBV5-6 and TRBJ2-5, with 8 bases aligning to TRBD2. This CDR3 spans 14 amino acids. The germline V gene encodes CDR1 SGHDT and CDR2 YYEEEE. Trimming cost V 4 bases and J 1 base; bases outside gene matches: 3.